These 18 T cell receptor beta chains share one sample of origin, sequenced in a study of T-cell reconstitution after alpha-beta-depleted transplantation in children. Preparation of the TCRbeta library involved a method that used unique molecular identifiers. A single record per CDR3 protein comes from TCRdb applying MiXCR to the PCR reads. Among around 140,000 distinct CDR3 sequences listed, 8.8% were seen once. The sequences come from PBMCs, mostly from graft donor cells, collected 180 days after TCRalphabeta/CD19-depleted stem cell transplant. The receptors derive from a female patient under 10 years old who had a stem cell transplant for congenital amegakaryocytic thrombocytopenia, so the T cells may come from the graft donor.

In this sample, this clonotype turned up many times. The V gene is TRBV12-3 or TRBV12-4, the J gene TRBJ2-5; D may be TRBD1 (5 bases). Deletions cut 4 bases from V and 4 bases from J, with 7 bases between. The length of the CDR3 is 12 residues. CDR3 sequence reads: CASSSGRETQYF. The CDR3 DNA sequence: TGTGCCAGCAGTTCAGGGCGAGAGACCCAGTACTTC.

This clonotype was recorded many times. The chain couples TRBV12-3 or TRBV12-4 to TRBJ1-1; perhaps TRBD1 as D (5 bases). The CDR3 is made up of 17 amino acids. The germline V and J ends were trimmed by 5 bases and 0 bases, with 19 bases remaining between them. The CDR3 DNA follows: TGTGCCAGCAGTCCCCGACGGGACCAGCACATGAACACTGAAGCTTTCTTT. It specifies CASSPRRDQHMNTEAFF.

For this clonotype: This may arise from a read error, as a much more abundant clone is one base away. The rearrangement uses TRBV12-3 or TRBV12-4 and TRBJ2-3; no reliable D call. The CDR3 runs 13 residues. CDR3 nucleotides: TGTGCCAGCAGTTTGCTAGGCACAGAAACGCAGTATTTT. It codes for CASSLLGTETQYF.

This chain links TRBV20-1 with TRBJ2-1, with 8 bases that match TRBD2. Germline lookup yields CDR1 DFQATT and CDR2 SNEGSKA (reference sequence). Trimming removed 6 bases from V and 3 bases from J; junction bases left unmatched: 10. This CDR3 has 15 amino acids. CDR3 sequence: CSAIPGAGGYNEQFF. CDR3 nucleotide sequence: TGCAGTGCCATACCCGGGGCGGGAGGCTACAATGAGCAGTTCTTC.

This clonotype was detected many times. This chain joins TRBV5-1 and TRBJ2-3; D is uncertain. This CDR3 contains 12 residues. The germline V gene has CDR1 SGHRS and CDR2 YFSETQ. The ends were cut back, 4 bases at V and 6 bases at J, with 9 bases in the middle. DNA of the CDR3: TGCGCCAGCAGCCCCAGGTCGGATACGCAGTATTTT. It yields the protein CASSPRSDTQYF.

This clonotype was recorded at least ten times. This chain uses TRBV12-3 or TRBV12-4 with TRBJ2-5, with TRBD2 identical over 14 bases. This CDR3 region has 16 residues. The V gene end was trimmed by 5 bases and the J gene end by 5 bases; junction bases not matched to a gene: 7. The CDR3: CASSPQGLAGAETQYF. The CDR3 region has the DNA TGTGCCAGCAGTCCGCAGGGACTAGCGGGAGCGGAGACCCAGTACTTC.

This clonotype was observed at least ten times. The rearrangement uses TRBV5-1 and TRBJ2-3, with D uncertain. The CDR3 is made up of 13 amino acids. Germline-derived CDR1 and CDR2 are SGHRS and YFSETQ. Trimming shortened V by 4 bases and J by 6 bases, and 12 bases separated the two germline ends. CDR3 in DNA: TGCGCCAGCAGCGTATATAGGGCTGATACGCAGTATTTT. This sequence encodes CASSVYRADTQYF.

The rearrangement links TRBV29-1 to TRBJ2-7; 7 bases line up with TRBD2. Germline V lookup: CDR1 SQVTM, CDR2 ANQGSEA. Unmatched junction bases numbered 6, after V lost 4 bases and J lost 0 bases. This CDR3 contains 14 residues. The CDR3 DNA follows: TGCAGCGTTGCGGGTTGGACTAGCTCCTACGAGCAGTACTTC. Translation: CSVAGWTSSYEQYF.

In its sample, this clonotype was seen many times. The V and J genes are TRBV29-1 and TRBJ2-1, with 10 bases fitting TRBD2. The V gene end was trimmed by 3 bases and the J gene end by 8 bases; junction bases not matched to a gene: 7. Germline loops: CDR1 SQVTM, CDR2 ANQGSEA. The CDR3 has 14 amino acids. The CDR3 sequence is CSVDPSGSSYEQFF. Written as DNA, the CDR3 is TGCAGCGTTGACCCTAGCGGGAGCAGTTATGAGCAGTTCTTC.

This clonotype has ten or more counts. The gene calls are TRBV20-1 and TRBJ2-1; D remains unclear. Germline values: CDR1 DFQATT, CDR2 SNEGSKA (reference sequence). The CDR3 is made up of 12 amino acids. Deletions cut 5 bases from V and 3 bases from J, with 8 bases between. CDR3 residues: CSALYIYNEQFF. The CDR3 coding sequence is TGCAGTGCTTTATACATCTACAATGAGCAGTTCTTC.

This clonotype occurred many times. The chain joins TRBV28 to TRBJ1-5, with D hard to call. Germline CDR1 reads MDHEN; CDR2 reads SYDVKM. Trimming took 4 bases from V and 1 from J, leaving 11 bases between them. The CDR3 runs to 15 residues. The CDR3 protein is CASSSLPQSNQPQHF. DNA of the CDR3: TGTGCCAGCAGTTCATTGCCCCAAAGCAATCAGCCCCAGCATTTT.

This clonotype has at least ten counts. The V call is TRBV4-1, the J call TRBJ2-7; possibly TRBD1 for D (6 bases). V was trimmed by 0 bases and J by 6 bases, leaving 12 bases between them. This CDR3 contains 14 residues. Germline CDR1 is MGHRA and CDR2 is YSYEKL. The CDR3 loop is CASSQDHRVGEQYF. CDR3 nucleotide sequence: TGCGCCAGCAGCCAAGATCACAGGGTGGGCGAGCAGTACTTC.

A remark on this clonotype: A read error may produce the germline difference seen at one junction end. The chain employs TRBV28 and TRBJ1-1; D gene uncertain. Germline V gene lookup returns CDR1 MDHEN and CDR2 SYDVKM. There are 13 residues in the CDR3. The CDR3 DNA reads TGTGCCAGCAGTCCTCGGGCCCTGAGGTCGGCTCTCTTT. As protein: CASSPRALRSALF.

The J gene is TRBJ2-7, the V gene TRBV20-1, with D unresolved. The germline V and J ends were trimmed by 6 bases and 6 bases, with 18 bases remaining between them. This CDR3 comprises 13 residues. Germline loops: CDR1 DFQATT, CDR2 SNEGSKA (reference sequence). CDR3: CSAIRYYLSEQYF. For the CDR3, the DNA is TGCAGTGCCATCCGGTACTACCTCTCCGAGCAGTACTTC.

For this clonotype: This clone may be a read error of a much larger clone one base away. The rearrangement uses TRBV10-3 and TRBJ2-3, with 9 bases that match TRBD1. From germline, CDR1 is ENHRY and CDR2 SYGVKD. The ends lost 5 bases at V and 4 bases at J; junction bases unmatched: 13. This CDR3 region has 17 residues. CDR3 sequence: CAISSVEGQGYPDTQYF. In DNA, the CDR3 is TGTGCCATCAGTTCCGTGGAGGGACAGGGATACCCAGATACGCAGTATTTT.

This clonotype was recorded many times. The genes are TRBV15 and TRBJ2-2; 7 bases match TRBD2. Trimming at V came to 8 bases and at J to 0 bases, leaving 0 bases not matched to a gene. The CDR3 is made up of 13 amino acids. The germline V gene encodes CDR1 LNHNV and CDR2 YYDKDF (reference sequence). The CDR3 sequence: CATRGANTGELFF. In nucleotides, the CDR3 is TGTGCCACCCGGGGGGCGAACACCGGGGAGCTGTTTTTT.

This clonotype was seen repeatedly, ten times or more. This chain links TRBV20-1 with TRBJ2-5, with 11 bases lining up with TRBD2. V lost 1 base and J lost 4; bases outside the gene matches: 8. Germline-derived CDR1 and CDR2 are DFQATT and SNEGSKA (reference sequence). The CDR3 loop spans 16 amino acids. The CDR3 here is CSARGPSGGPRETQYF. In DNA, the CDR3 is TGCAGTGCTAGAGGTCCTAGCGGGGGGCCACGAGAGACCCAGTACTTC.

This clonotype came up many times. This chain uses TRBV11-2 with TRBJ2-1; 9 bases match TRBD1. V was clipped by 0 bases and J by 16 bases; unmatched bases: 10. Germline CDR1 reads SGHAT; CDR2 reads FQNNGV. This CDR3 contains 14 residues. The CDR3 DNA is TGTGCCAGCAGCTTAGATGCGAGGACAGGGGAAAGATTCTTC. Amino acids: CASSLDARTGERFF.